Reported below is one T cell receptor (beta chain). This sample was taken from a study of blood T cell repertoires in COVID-19. Repertoires were generated with immunoSEQ multiplex PCR, while TCRdb's copy carries only in-frame clones and drops some. The table shows some 120,000 clones, with about 80% occurring only once. Sequencing input: peripheral blood. The TCR sequence derives from a woman in her fifties or sixties with acute or convalescent COVID-19.

This CDR3 reads CASSLGHNSYEQYF. As DNA, the CDR3 is TGTGCCAGCTCACTGGGACATAATTCCTACGAGCAGTACTTC. The chain couples TRBV18 to TRBJ2-7, with a possible D match to TRBD1 (6 bases). This CDR3 spans 14 amino acids. V lost 4 bases, J lost 1 base, and 11 bases lay in between. Germline CDR1 KGHSH, CDR2 LQKENI.